A single sample is the source of the 11 T cell receptor beta chains below, sequenced in a study of OX40 agonist ivuxolimab in advanced cancers. The repertoire was sequenced with immunoSEQ multiplex PCR; TCRdb's copy has only in-frame clones and lacks some. This table has about 10,000 clones, roughly 63% appearing once. The sample here was CD4+ or CD8+ T cells sorted from blood, taken in a trial of the OX40 agonist ivuxolimab. The receptor set was obtained from an adult with an advanced solid tumor such as melanoma, head and neck, liver or kidney cancer.

The chain carries TRBV11-2 and TRBJ1-1, with no clear D. The CDR3 spans 13 residues. Germline CDR1 and CDR2: SGHAT and FQNNGV. The germline V and J ends were trimmed by 0 bases and 1 base, with 3 bases remaining between them. The CDR3 nucleotides read TGTGCCAGCAGCTTAGAAGCGAACACTGAAGCTTTCTTT. It encodes CASSLEANTEAFF.

CDR3 coding DNA: TGTGCCAGTAGTTGGACAGGGGCCGAGCAGTACTTC. Amino acid sequence: CASSWTGAEQYF. The gene calls are TRBV19 and TRBJ2-7; 9 bases align to TRBD1. The trim removed 5 bases at V and 6 bases at J, leaving 2 bases unmatched. The CDR3 length is 12 residues. The germline V gene has CDR1 LNHDA and CDR2 SQIVND (reference sequence).

This clone was detected a few times. The chain is built from TRBV30 and TRBJ1-5, with TRBD1 as a possible D gene (5 bases). The CDR3 spans 14 residues. The germline V and J ends were trimmed by 1 base and 2 bases, with 9 bases remaining between them. CDR1 and CDR2 from the germline V gene are GTSNPN and SVGIG (reference sequence). The CDR3 spells CAWSAGLGNQPQHF. The CDR3 DNA reads as TGTGCCTGGAGTGCGGGACTTGGCAATCAGCCCCAGCATTTT.

The V call is TRBV27, the J call TRBJ2-7, with D uncertain. CDR1 and CDR2 (germline): MNHEY, SMNVEV (reference sequence). This CDR3 has 15 amino acids. The ends were cut back, 0 bases at V and 0 bases at J, with 9 bases in the middle. The CDR3 protein is CASSLSGFNSYEQYF. CDR3 DNA sequence: TGTGCCAGCAGTTTATCGGGTTTTAACTCCTACGAGCAGTACTTC.

The CDR3 region is CASSFIQGNTGELFF. CDR3 sequence (DNA): TGTGCCAGCAGTTTCATACAGGGGAACACCGGGGAGCTGTTTTTT. The chain links TRBV27 to TRBJ2-2; D possibly corresponds to TRBD1 (6 bases). The length of the CDR3 is 15 residues. V was cut by 3 bases and J by 1 base, with 9 bases left in between. The germline V gene has CDR1 MNHEY and CDR2 SMNVEV (reference sequence).

The V call is TRBV21-1, the J call TRBJ2-3; TRBD1 is the table's D call and was not checked against the DNA. TRBV21-1 is classified as a pseudogene. The CDR3 is 13 residues long. CDR3 nucleotide sequence: TGTGCCAGCAGTGAGGGGGTCGCGGATACGCAGTATTTT. Translation: CASSEGVADTQYF.

This sequence joins TRBV7-9 and TRBJ2-1; D tentatively fits TRBD1 or TRBD2 (5 bases each). Germline V lookup: CDR1 SEHNR, CDR2 FQNEAQ (reference sequence). The CDR3 consists of 12 residues. Trimming left V 2 bases short and J 12 bases short, with 11 bases between. CDR3: CASSLIGDVQFF. The CDR3 DNA reads as TGTGCCAGCAGCTTAATTGGGGACGTGCAGTTCTTC. The variable domain in full, with the rest retrieved from reference TRBV7-9 and TRBJ2-1, is DTGVSQNPRHKITKRGQNVTFRCDPISEHNRLYWYRQTLGQGPEFLTYFQNEAQLEKSRLLSDRFSAERPKGSFSTLEIQRTEQGDSAMYLCASSLIGDVQFFGPGTRLTVL.

This sequence joins TRBV5-1 and TRBJ2-7; the match to TRBD2 covers 8 bases. V was pared by 1 base and J by 5 bases, with 8 bases of the junction left unmatched. The germline gives CDR1 SGHRS, CDR2 YFSETQ. This CDR3 spans 15 amino acids. The CDR3 bases are TGCGCCAGCAGCTTGCCACCAGCGGGAGTGGACGAGCAGTACTTC. It specifies CASSLPPAGVDEQYF.

J is TRBJ1-2 and V is TRBV27; D may be TRBD1 (5 bases). CDR3 length: 14 residues. Looked up from germline, CDR1 is MNHEY and CDR2 is SMNVEV (reference sequence). V was trimmed by 5 bases and J by 5 bases, leaving 15 bases between them. In nucleotides, the CDR3 is TGTGCCAGCAGTGGGACTGACAGACGATATGGCTACACCTTC. It translates to CASSGTDRRYGYTF.

The chain couples TRBV27 to TRBJ2-2; the D gene is possibly TRBD2 (5 bases). CDR3 length: 13 amino acids. The V and J ends lost 4 bases and 5 bases respectively, with 8 bases between them. Per germline, CDR1 MNHEY and CDR2 SMNVEV (reference sequence). The CDR3 reads CASSYKRTGELFF. CDR3 in DNA: TGTGCCAGCAGTTACAAGCGGACCGGGGAGCTGTTTTTT.

This clone was detected a few times. The J gene is TRBJ2-1, the V gene TRBV11-2, with unresolved D. The V gene's germline CDR1 is SGHAT and CDR2 FQNNGV. CDR3 length: 13 amino acids. Trimming stripped 3 bases from V and 5 bases from J, with 8 bases between. The CDR3 here is CASSFSSNNEQFF. The CDR3 nucleotides read TGTGCCAGCAGCTTCTCATCCAACAATGAGCAGTTCTTC. Filled out from reference TRBV11-2 and TRBJ2-1, the complete variable domain reads EAGVAQSPRYKIIEKRQSVAFWCNPISGHATLYWYQQILGQGPKLLIQFQNNGVVDDSQLPKDRFSAERLKGVDSTLKIQPAKLEDSAVYLCASSFSSNNEQFFGPGTRLTVL.